The entry below describes one T cell receptor beta chain. The target antigen is unknown. Survey-level immunoSEQ v3.0 assays were run. Repertoires were generated with immunoSEQ multiplex PCR, while TCRdb's copy carries only in-frame clones and drops some. The table has 15,000 to 20,000 clones, around 79% seen once. Each contributor possessed a minimum of one pre-ART and a minimum of two post-ART PBMC samples. The CDR3 is 13 amino acids. Germline-derived CDR1 and CDR2 are SGHTA and FQGNSA. The V and J ends lost 2 bases and 8 bases respectively, with 10 bases between them. This entry comes from a study of long-term antiretroviral therapy in people with HIV. Study-wide context: First collections came about a decade before the 2015 immediate-ART recommendation.

Notes on the study in general: Clones expanded before ART dominated the repertoire at all time points. With ART, diversity went up but was still lower than in transplant donor controls.

The receptor comes from a man aged 18 to 29 with HIV. The sample here was unsorted PBMCs, taken at the start of antiretroviral therapy, before treatment. The chain has TRBV7-2 and TRBJ1-3, with D tentatively TRBD1 (5 bases). The CDR3 protein is CASSLLGEDTIYF. CDR3 sequence (DNA): TGTGCCAGCAGCTTATTAGGGGAGGACACCATATATTTT.